This entry describes one TCR beta chain. This CDR3 is 11 amino acids long. In germline, CDR1 is DFQATT, CDR2 SNEGSKA (reference sequence). Trimming cost V 6 bases and J 7 bases, with 12 bases left between them. Enrollees, roughly 18 to 89 years old, lived in about two dozen US areas. Researchers sorted participants into cohorts using their self-reported clinical history. These data belong to a study of blood T cell repertoires in COVID-19. Study as a whole: Acute and convalescent COVID-19 samples came from the United States, Italy and Spain. Sample material is recorded as cDNA or gDNA derived from T cells, B-cell-depleted T cells, or PBMCs.

Generated by immunoSEQ multiplex PCR, the TCRdb table keeps only in-frame clones and is missing some. The sample includes roughly 220,000 clones, about 86% seen only once; the top ten take approximately 1.2%. This TCR was sampled from a middle-aged woman with acute COVID-19. The V and J genes are TRBV20-1 and TRBJ2-5; a possible D gene is TRBD1 (5 bases). Sequenced input: PBMCs or T cells enriched from blood (not recorded which). This CDR3 reads CSAPLQGTQYF. CDR3 coding DNA: TGCAGTGCCCCCTTGCAGGGGACCCAGTACTTC.